The clone carrying this TCR beta chain was observed a few times. This CDR3 region has 16 residues. CDR1 is MNHNY, CDR2 SVGAGI, per germline (reference sequence). V dropped 8 bases and J dropped 0 bases, with 18 bases sitting between them. The sample comes from a study of blood T cells in healthy people across ages. A second PCR of about 7 to 12 cycles used a sample-barcoded 5' primer and a J-beta primer mix. Every sample gave at least 2.5 million paired-end reads containing CDR3. TCRdb called the 5' RACE reads again in MiXCR, with one record for every CDR3 protein. The sample records 800,000 or so distinct CDR3 sequences, 25% being singletons. Individuals who donated were healthy Caucasians from Russia aged roughly 6 to 100. These data also featured in a second study, about T cells of mothers and their children. That source reports: Donation came from a few healthy Caucasian mothers together with their six children.

The sequence came from a boy aged 10-17 years in good health. The chain recombines TRBV6-6 with TRBJ2-3, with D perhaps being TRBD1 or TRBD2 (5 bases each). The sequenced material came from blood. The CDR3: CASLLDSAPSTDTQYF. CDR3 DNA: TGTGCCAGCCTACTAGACAGCGCCCCTAGCACAGATACGCAGTATTTT.